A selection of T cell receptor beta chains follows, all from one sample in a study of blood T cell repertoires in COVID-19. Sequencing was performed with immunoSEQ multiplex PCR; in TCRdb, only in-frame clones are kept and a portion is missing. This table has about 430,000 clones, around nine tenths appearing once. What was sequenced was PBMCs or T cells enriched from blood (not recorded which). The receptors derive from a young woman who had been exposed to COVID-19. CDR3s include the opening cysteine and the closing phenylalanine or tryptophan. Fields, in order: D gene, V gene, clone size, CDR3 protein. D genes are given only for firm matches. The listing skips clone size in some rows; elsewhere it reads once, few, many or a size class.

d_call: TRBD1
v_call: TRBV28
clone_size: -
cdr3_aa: CASSLPLGTGRGQPQHF

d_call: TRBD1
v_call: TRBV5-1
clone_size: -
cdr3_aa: CASSLGGQINQPQHF

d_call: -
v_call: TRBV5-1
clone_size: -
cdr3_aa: CASNLAGHDGELFF

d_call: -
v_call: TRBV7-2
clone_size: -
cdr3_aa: CASSLAGASREKLFF

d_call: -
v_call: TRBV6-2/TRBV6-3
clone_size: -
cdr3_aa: CASSYSGRPTQYF

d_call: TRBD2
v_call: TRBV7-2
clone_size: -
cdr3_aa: CASSLPWTSGGVDTQYF

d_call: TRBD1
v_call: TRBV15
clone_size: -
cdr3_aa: CATSRAGGNEKLFF

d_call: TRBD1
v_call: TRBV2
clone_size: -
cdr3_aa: CASSKRTGVGYEQYF

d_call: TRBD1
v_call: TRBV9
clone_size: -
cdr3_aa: CASSGTGGDQPQHF

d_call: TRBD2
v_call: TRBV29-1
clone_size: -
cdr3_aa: CSVGRGLAGGNEQFF

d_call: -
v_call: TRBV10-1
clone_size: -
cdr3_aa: CASSRTAILNTEAFF

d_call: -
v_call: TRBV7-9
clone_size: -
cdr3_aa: CASSLGTAGTKNTEAFF

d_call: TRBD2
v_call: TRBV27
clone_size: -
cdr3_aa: CASSLLAGAADTQYF

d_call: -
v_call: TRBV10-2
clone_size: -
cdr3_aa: CASGRDSEYNEQFF

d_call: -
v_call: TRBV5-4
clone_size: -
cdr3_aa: CASSLGQGGTEAFF

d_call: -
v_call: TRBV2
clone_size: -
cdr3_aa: CASRERAGPKAFF

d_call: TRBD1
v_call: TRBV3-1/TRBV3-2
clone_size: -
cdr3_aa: CASSPWQGGNTEAFF

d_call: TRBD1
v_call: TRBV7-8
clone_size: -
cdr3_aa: CASSLSQGGIYTF

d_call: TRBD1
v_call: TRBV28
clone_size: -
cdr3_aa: CASSLFVRGFGGELFF

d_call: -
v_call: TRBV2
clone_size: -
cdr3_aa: CASSAGRPPWNEQFF

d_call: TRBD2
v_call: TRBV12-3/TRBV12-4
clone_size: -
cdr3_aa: CASITGGGEQFF

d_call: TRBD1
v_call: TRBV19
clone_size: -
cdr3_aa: CASSTRDRTNGYTF

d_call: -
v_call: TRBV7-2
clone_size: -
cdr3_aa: CASSLTVEGANYGYTF

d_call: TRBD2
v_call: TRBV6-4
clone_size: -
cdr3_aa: CASSESGAGAPTDTQYF

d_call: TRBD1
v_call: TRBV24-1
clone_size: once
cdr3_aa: CATSDLGQGVMETQYF

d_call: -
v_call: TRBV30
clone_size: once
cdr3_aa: CAWRFDSSYEQYF

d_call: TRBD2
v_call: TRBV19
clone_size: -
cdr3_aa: CASSIRTSSNTGELFF

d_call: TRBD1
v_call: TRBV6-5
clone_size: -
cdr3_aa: CASSTLPGQGVGYTF